The next 26 T cell receptor beta chains were all read from a single sample in a study of cytotoxic CD8 clonotypes in ibrutinib-treated CLL. Profiling relied on immunoSEQ multiplex PCR, and the TCRdb table lists in-frame clones only, not all of them. The sample has tens of thousands of clones, just over 65% seen once. The sample here was PBMCs, taken after 24 months of ibrutinib treatment. The source of these receptors is a human donor with chronic lymphocytic leukemia.

This clone was picked up one time. This sequence joins TRBV9 and TRBJ2-1, with a tentative D call TRBD2 (6 bases). Germline CDR1 SGDLS, CDR2 YYNGEE. With 2 bases removed from V and 0 bases from J, the gap between germline ends came to 18 bases. CDR3 length: 18 amino acids. The DNA of the CDR3 is TGTGCCAGCAGCGTTATGGGGACTTCGTGGAGCTCCTACAATGAGCAGTTCTTC. Encoded protein: CASSVMGTSWSSYNEQFF.

This chain connects TRBV6-5 to TRBJ1-3; D remains unclear. The ends were cut back, 6 bases at V and 0 bases at J, with 15 bases in the middle. There are 16 residues in the CDR3. The germline V gene has CDR1 MNHEY and CDR2 SVGAGI. In nucleotides, the CDR3 is TGTGCCAGCAGCTACAGCAGTTCGAGCTCTGGAAACACCATATATTTT. Its protein product is CASSYSSSSSGNTIYF.

This clone has more than one count but fewer than ten. The chain uses TRBV2 and TRBJ1-6; TRBD1 is a possible D gene (5 bases). Germline V CDR1 and CDR2: SNHLY, FYNNEI. The CDR3 extends over 15 amino acids. The V end lost 5 bases, the J end lost 8 bases, and 16 bases lay between the germline ends. The CDR3 region is CASSLGRLLDSPLHF. The CDR3 nucleotides are TGTGCCAGCAGTTTGGGACGTCTCCTTGATTCACCCCTCCACTTT.

J is TRBJ1-5 and V is TRBV9, with D possibly matching TRBD1 (5 bases). V gave up 0 bases and J gave up 1 base, with 8 bases separating them. The germline V gene encodes CDR1 SGDLS and CDR2 YYNGEE. The CDR3 is 15 residues long. The CDR3 DNA follows: TGTGCCAGCAGCGTAGAAGGGGCCAGCAATCAGCCCCAGCATTTT. Protein product: CASSVEGASNQPQHF.

This clone was seen just once. This rearrangement joins TRBV2 to TRBJ2-7, with 13 bases matching TRBD2. Trimming removed 6 bases from V and 6 bases from J; junction bases left unmatched: 5. CDR1 and CDR2 (germline): SNHLY, FYNNEI. The CDR3 contains 14 residues. The CDR3 sequence: CASRGTSGNVEQYF. In DNA form, the CDR3 reads TGTGCCAGCAGGGGGACTAGCGGGAATGTCGAGCAGTACTTC.

The V call is TRBV5-1, the J call TRBJ2-1; TRBD2 agrees at 13 bases. Germline loops: CDR1 SGHRS, CDR2 YFSETQ. J was trimmed by 4 bases and V by 7 bases; bases with no gene match: 5. The CDR3 is made up of 15 amino acids. The DNA for the CDR3 is TGCGCCAGCCGGGGACTAGCGGGGAATTACAATGAGCAGTTCTTC. Protein sequence: CASRGLAGNYNEQFF.

The genes are TRBV6-6 and TRBJ2-7; D is unclear. Trimming pared 0 bases from V and 5 bases from J, leaving 11 bases between. The V gene's germline CDR1 is MNHNY and CDR2 SVGAGI (reference sequence). This CDR3 spans 14 amino acids. The CDR3 region has the DNA TGTGCCAGCAGTTACTCGGTTAGGTCAAACGAGCAGTACTTC. Translating gives CASSYSVRSNEQYF.

The chain employs TRBV14 and TRBJ1-2; TRBD1 aligns across 8 bases. This CDR3 is 13 amino acids long. V was pared by 4 bases and J by 4 bases, with 2 bases of the junction left unmatched. Germline CDR1 and CDR2: SGHDN and FVKESK. The CDR3 DNA sequence: TGTGCCAGCAGCCCAGGGACAGGCTATGGCTACACCTTC. Translating gives CASSPGTGYGYTF.

This clone was observed once. The chain recombines TRBV5-1 with TRBJ1-5; perhaps TRBD1 as D (6 bases). Germline V CDR1 and CDR2: SGHRS, YFSETQ. V was cut by 3 bases and J by 0 bases, with 31 bases left in between. The CDR3 consists of 22 residues. The CDR3 protein is CASSSPPPAEATGTDSNQPQHF. The CDR3 DNA reads as TGCGCCAGCAGCTCGCCCCCACCTGCTGAGGCAACAGGGACCGATAGCAATCAGCCCCAGCATTTT.

The rearrangement uses TRBV11-3 and TRBJ2-3, with TRBD2 identical over 11 bases. The CDR3 has 16 amino acids. The V segment lost 2 bases and the J segment 1 base; nucleotides outside the gene matches: 2. CDR1 is SGHNT and CDR2 is YENEEA in the germline V gene. CDR3 region: CASSLSLAGGTDTQYF. Written as DNA, the CDR3 is TGTGCCAGCAGCTTATCACTAGCGGGGGGCACAGATACGCAGTATTTT.

The chain's CDR3 is CSVEGLGQGAEQFF. The CDR3 nucleotides read TGCAGCGTTGAAGGGCTCGGACAGGGGGCTGAGCAGTTCTTC. The V and J genes are TRBV29-1 and TRBJ2-1, with 11 bases lining up with TRBD1. Germline V lookup: CDR1 SQVTM, CDR2 ANQGSEA. The CDR3 totals 14 residues. V shed 1 base and J 9 bases; nucleotides not matched to a gene: 5.

The chain uses TRBV19 and TRBJ2-3; 9 bases agree with TRBD2. With V trimmed by 5 bases and J by 2 bases, 5 bases remained unmatched. Germline CDR1 is LNHDA and CDR2 is SQIVND (reference sequence). There are 15 residues in the CDR3. CDR3 loop: CASSETSGFTDTQYF. The CDR3 DNA sequence: TGTGCCAGTAGTGAGACTAGCGGCTTCACAGATACGCAGTATTTT. Complete variable domain (other parts from reference TRBV19 and TRBJ2-3): DGGITQSPKYLFRKEGQNVTLSCEQNLNHDAMYWYRQDPGQGLRLIYYSQIVNDFQKGDIAEGYSVSREKKESFPLTVTSAQKNPTAFYLCASSETSGFTDTQYFGPGTRLTVL.

The chain couples TRBV27 to TRBJ2-7; D gene unclear. Trimming took 6 bases from V and 5 from J, leaving 14 bases between them. Germline CDR1 and CDR2: MNHEY and SMNVEV (reference sequence). CDR3 length: 13 amino acids. CDR3 residues: CASSSMGIHEQYF. CDR3 in DNA: TGTGCCAGCAGCTCAATGGGAATCCACGAGCAGTACTTC.

In this sample, this clone turned up a few times. V usage is TRBV6-5 and J usage is TRBJ2-7; possible D gene TRBD1, 5 bases. The germline V gene encodes CDR1 MNHEY and CDR2 SVGAGI. Trimming took off 7 bases at V and 2 bases at J, with 9 bases between the two ends. The CDR3 has 12 residues. The CDR3, as DNA: TGTGCCAGCATAGGGGCCCCCTACGAGCAGTACTTC. Protein sequence: CASIGAPYEQYF.

This clone was seen a handful of times. This chain links TRBV5-1 with TRBJ2-6; TRBD1 aligns across 7 bases. The V gene end was trimmed by 5 bases and the J gene end by 2 bases; junction bases not matched to a gene: 4. This CDR3 comprises 15 residues. Germline CDR1 is SGHRS and CDR2 is YFSETQ. CDR3 coding DNA: TGCGCCAGCAGACAACAGGGGACTGGGGCCAACGTCCTGACTTTC. It yields the protein CASRQQGTGANVLTF.

The genes are TRBV4-1 and TRBJ2-7; TRBD2 is a possible D gene (5 bases). V dropped 0 bases and J dropped 3 bases, with 12 bases sitting between them. Germline V gives CDR1 MGHRA, CDR2 YSYEKL. The CDR3 covers 15 residues. The CDR3, as DNA: TGCGCCAGCAGCCAAGAGCGGTACGCGGGCTACGAGCAGTACTTC. Protein product: CASSQERYAGYEQYF.

V is TRBV27 and J is TRBJ1-4; D is perhaps TRBD1 (6 bases). The germline gives CDR1 MNHEY, CDR2 SMNVEV (reference sequence). CDR3 length: 18 residues. V lost 6 bases to trimming and J lost 2 bases, with 22 bases between them. The CDR3 nucleotides read TGTGCCAGCAGCTCCTGGACAGAAGCAATCCGTACTAATGAAAAACTGTTTTTT. Translation: CASSSWTEAIRTNEKLFF.

The V call is TRBV5-1, the J call TRBJ1-1; D gene ambiguous. The length of the CDR3 is 16 residues. V dropped 0 bases and J dropped 0 bases, with 12 bases sitting between them. Germline V lookup: CDR1 SGHRS, CDR2 YFSETQ. In DNA form, the CDR3 reads TGCGCCAGCAGCTTGGGCCGGCGGGAATTGAACACTGAAGCTTTCTTT. Translated: CASSLGRRELNTEAFF.

V gene TRBV15 combines with J gene TRBJ1-1; unclear D gene. Trimming stripped 3 bases from V and 1 base from J, with 12 bases between. From germline, CDR1 is LNHNV and CDR2 YYDKDF (reference sequence). CDR3 size: 15 residues. The CDR3 protein is CATSREGAKNTEAFF. CDR3 DNA sequence: TGTGCCACCAGCAGGGAAGGCGCGAAGAACACTGAAGCTTTCTTT.

The chain employs TRBV30 and TRBJ2-7; TRBD1 matches at 8 bases. The length of the CDR3 is 14 residues. Germline trimming cut 7 bases from V and 5 bases from J; bases unmatched to any gene: 13. Germline CDR1 is GTSNPN and CDR2 is SVGIG (reference sequence). CDR3 sequence (DNA): TGTGCCTCAAGGGGGGCAGGGGGCTTTAACGAGCAGTACTTC. It encodes CASRGAGGFNEQYF.

The gene calls are TRBV20-1 and TRBJ1-1, with D hard to call. This CDR3 region has 11 residues. Trimming left V 6 bases short and J 1 base short, with 6 bases between. Germline CDR1 reads DFQATT; CDR2 reads SNEGSKA (reference sequence). The CDR3 bases are TGCAGTGCCCTAAGGAACACTGAAGCTTTCTTT. It encodes CSALRNTEAFF.

V is TRBV29-1 and J is TRBJ2-7, with 9 bases lining up with TRBD2. This CDR3 spans 17 amino acids. The V gene's germline CDR1 is SQVTM and CDR2 ANQGSEA. The J segment lost 4 bases and the V segment lost 5 bases, leaving 18 bases of the junction unmatched. The CDR3 reads CSVKGPLREGLDYEQYF. CDR3 nucleotides: TGCAGCGTTAAGGGCCCTCTGCGGGAGGGCCTTGATTACGAGCAGTACTTC.

The chain couples TRBV10-3 to TRBJ2-1, with TRBD2 matching over 7 bases. The CDR3 extends over 15 amino acids. CDR1 is ENHRY, CDR2 SYGVKD, per germline. With V trimmed by 7 bases and J by 3 bases, 9 bases remained unmatched. CDR3 sequence (DNA): TGTGCCATCAACTTAGCGGGCCCTATCTACAATGAGCAGTTCTTC. Protein: CAINLAGPIYNEQFF.

The chain employs TRBV2 and TRBJ1-5; possible D gene TRBD1, 5 bases. Germline V gene data show CDR1 as SNHLY and CDR2 as FYNNEI. Between the trimmed V and J ends, which lost 6 bases and 9 bases, there was a span of 15 bases. The CDR3 loop spans 13 amino acids. The CDR3 sequence is CASRGDSLGPQHF. The CDR3, as DNA: TGTGCCAGCAGAGGTGACAGCCTAGGGCCCCAGCATTTT.

The chain joins TRBV7-9 to TRBJ1-1; D is unresolved. This CDR3 region has 13 residues. V lost 3 bases and J lost 3, with 8 bases in between. The germline CDR1 and CDR2 sequences are SEHNR and FQNEAQ (reference sequence). In DNA, the CDR3 is TGTGCCAGCAGCTTGGGTACACACACTGAAGCTTTCTTT. This codes for CASSLGTHTEAFF. Complete variable domain (other parts from reference TRBV7-9 and TRBJ1-1): DTGVSQNPRHKITKRGQNVTFRCDPISEHNRLYWYRQTLGQGPEFLTYFQNEAQLEKSRLLSDRFSAERPKGSFSTLEIQRTEQGDSAMYLCASSLGTHTEAFFGQGTRLTVV.

A few counts support this clone. This chain uses TRBV5-1 with TRBJ2-5; D call uncertain. From germline, CDR1 is SGHRS and CDR2 YFSETQ. The CDR3 is 13 amino acids. V lost 3 bases to trimming and J lost 4 bases, with 10 bases between them. CDR3 nucleotides: TGCGCCAGCAGCTCCGGGTTCACAGAGACCCAGTACTTC. This encodes CASSSGFTETQYF.